This passage covers 23 T cell receptor beta chains from one sample sequenced in a study of post-analysis software for immune sequencing data. TCR beta cDNA libraries included unique molecular identifiers. TCRdb used MiXCR to reprocess the PCR reads, holding one entry per CDR3 protein. The table has approximately 460,000 distinct CDR3 sequences, nearly 45% seen once. Study-level points and caveats: Patients showed TRBV5-6, TRBV5-1 and TRBV20-1 among several TRBV segments more frequent than in controls.

No cognate antigen is known for these TCRs. What was sequenced was blood. Every receptor here comes from a girl aged 5-17 years with multiple sclerosis.

This clonotype came up a few times. The rearrangement links TRBV5-1 to TRBJ1-1; tentative D call: TRBD1 (5 bases). Trimming took off 0 bases at V and 1 base at J, with 10 bases between the two ends. There are 15 residues in the CDR3. Looked up from germline, CDR1 is SGHRS and CDR2 is YFSETQ. DNA of the CDR3: TGCGCCAGCAGCTTGGTCGGGGGGAGGAACACTGAAGCTTTCTTT. The encoded protein is CASSLVGGRNTEAFF.

This clonotype was counted a few times. The chain links TRBV3-1 to TRBJ1-5; no reliable D call. V shed 4 bases and J shed 2 bases, with 12 bases lying between them. The CDR3 runs to 15 residues. Germline V lookup: CDR1 LGHDT, CDR2 YNNKEL (reference sequence). This chain's CDR3 is CASSLNLGGNQPQHF. In DNA, the CDR3 is TGTGCCAGCAGCCTCAACCTAGGCGGCAATCAGCCCCAGCATTTT. Full variable domain (missing parts from reference TRBV3-1 and TRBJ1-5): DTAVSQTPKYLVTQMGNDKSIKCEQNLGHDTMYWYKQDSKKFLKIMFSYNNKELIINETVPNRFSPKSPDKAHLNLHINSLELGDSAVYFCASSLNLGGNQPQHFGDGTRLSIL.

The chain couples TRBV28 to TRBJ2-3; 8 nucleotides match TRBD1. Germline V gene lookup returns CDR1 MDHEN and CDR2 SYDVKM. Trimming took 9 bases from V and 9 from J; bases not matched to a gene: 11. CDR3 length: 13 amino acids. CDR3 DNA sequence: TGTGCCAGTCGGGGGACAGGACGAGGCACGCAGTATTTT. Its protein is CASRGTGRGTQYF. The full variable domain, its missing parts supplied by reference TRBV28 and TRBJ2-3, is DVKVTQSSRYLVKRTGEKVFLECVQDMDHENMFWYRQDPGLGLRLIYFSYDVKMKEKGDIPEGYSVSREKKERFSLILESASTNQTSMYLCASRGTGRGTQYFGPGTRLTVL.

The rearrangement uses TRBV5-1 and TRBJ2-1; TRBD2 matches at 10 bases. The CDR3 sequence is 15 residues long. The V gene end was trimmed by 3 bases and the J gene end by 5 bases; junction bases not matched to a gene: 5. The V gene's germline CDR1 is SGHRS and CDR2 YFSETQ. Here the CDR3 reads CASSSSGREDNEQFF. The CDR3 DNA reads TGCGCCAGCAGCTCGAGCGGGAGGGAGGACAATGAGCAGTTCTTC.

This clonotype has just a few counts. An end of the junction differs from the germline gene, which may be a read error. V and J are TRBV29-1 and TRBJ1-2; D may be TRBD1 (5 bases). The CDR3 runs to 12 residues. Germline V gene sequence: CDR1 SQVTM, CDR2 ANQGSEA. As DNA, the CDR3 is TGCAGCGTCGAAGAGGGGACGTTCGGCTACACCTTC. Translation gives CSVEEGTFGYTF.

The rearrangement uses TRBV7-9 and TRBJ2-7; TRBD2 aligns across 7 bases. Germline V lookup: CDR1 SEHNR, CDR2 FQNEAQ (reference sequence). Trimming at V came to 5 bases and at J to 4 bases, leaving 5 bases not matched to a gene. The length of the CDR3 is 13 residues. The CDR3: CASSSAGVYEQYF. The CDR3 DNA sequence: TGTGCCAGCAGCAGCGCGGGGGTGTACGAGCAGTACTTC.

The rearrangement uses TRBV7-9 and TRBJ1-1; the D is unclear. V was cut by 1 base and J by 1 base, with 7 bases left in between. CDR1 and CDR2 (germline): SEHNR, FQNEAQ (reference sequence). This CDR3 contains 14 residues. CDR3 residues: CASSLVAENTEAFF. The CDR3 DNA sequence: TGTGCCAGCAGCTTAGTCGCAGAGAACACTGAAGCTTTCTTT.

In regard to this clonotype: The germline gene is not matched at one end of the junction; a read error may be the cause. The rearrangement joins TRBV10-3 to TRBJ1-2; tentative D call: TRBD1 (5 bases). The CDR3 extends over 12 amino acids. Germline V CDR1 and CDR2: ENHRY, SYGVKD. The CDR3: CATGTGNYGHTF. Written as DNA, the CDR3 is TGTGCCACTGGGACTGGGAACTATGGCCACACCTTC.

This clonotype was seen only a few times. The rearrangement links TRBV6-5 to TRBJ2-7; D might be TRBD2 (5 bases). Trimming left V 0 bases short and J 3 bases short, with 15 bases between. The CDR3 spans 16 residues. Germline loops: CDR1 MNHEY, CDR2 SVGAGI. In nucleotides, the CDR3 is TGTGCCAGCAGTTACTCGGGAGCCGTGTGGGGCTACGAGCAGTACTTC. Its translation: CASSYSGAVWGYEQYF.

The chain combines TRBV28 with TRBJ2-5; 8 bases are a match to TRBD1. Germline V gene data show CDR1 as MDHEN and CDR2 as SYDVKM. The CDR3 is 15 amino acids. V shed 4 bases, J shed 5 bases, and the junction held 9 bases outside the gene matches. The CDR3 loop is CASSSGQGLRETQYF. CDR3 coding DNA: TGTGCCAGCAGTTCCGGACAGGGATTGAGGGAGACCCAGTACTTC.

With regard to this clonotype: The germline gene is not matched at one end of the junction; a read error may be the cause. CDR3 sequence reads: CASSPGGLLYGYTF. The CDR3 nucleotides read TGCGCCAGCAGTCCAGGGGGCCTCCTCTACGGCTACACCTTC. The chain is built from TRBV12-3 or TRBV12-4 and TRBJ1-2; 8 bases fit TRBD1. The CDR3 runs 14 residues.

The rearrangement joins TRBV6-5 to TRBJ2-1; 9 bases are a match to TRBD1. V dropped 0 bases and J dropped 8; count of bases not matched to a gene: 14. CDR1 is MNHEY, CDR2 SVGAGI, per germline. This CDR3 has 18 amino acids. For the CDR3, the DNA is TGTGCCAGCAGTTACTCGAAGCTGAGTGACAGGGGGAGAGATGAGCAGTTCTTC. Amino acids: CASSYSKLSDRGRDEQFF.

V is TRBV27 and J is TRBJ2-5, with unresolved D. The DNA end is more similar to TRBJ2-7, so the J call may be wrong. CDR1 is MNHEY and CDR2 is SMNVEV in the germline V gene (reference sequence). The CDR3 contains 12 residues. The CDR3 sequence: CASRGPGLEQYF. For the CDR3, the DNA is TGTGCCAGCAGGGGTCCTGGTCTCGAGCAGTACTTC.

V and J are TRBV20-1 and TRBJ2-2; D remains unclear. CDR1 DFQATT and CDR2 SNEGSKA come from the germline V gene (reference sequence). This CDR3 comprises 13 residues. V was clipped by 5 bases and J by 0 bases, with 7 bases between them. The CDR3 sequence is CSARPSNTGELFF. CDR3 in DNA: TGCAGTGCTCGGCCCTCGAACACCGGGGAGCTGTTTTTT.

The chain links TRBV19 to TRBJ2-5; TRBD1 agrees at 8 bases. This CDR3 has 15 amino acids. V lost 2 bases to trimming and J lost 2 bases; unmatched junction nucleotides: 4. Germline loops: CDR1 LNHDA, CDR2 SQIVND (reference sequence). The CDR3 reads CASSILGQGQETQYF. The DNA of the CDR3 is TGTGCCAGTAGTATACTTGGACAGGGTCAAGAGACCCAGTACTTC.

In DNA, the CDR3 is TGTGCCAGCAGCTTGTGGGGTACGGAGACCCAGTACTTC. This encodes CASSLWGTETQYF. The chain has TRBV5-6 and TRBJ2-5; D is uncertain. CDR1 SGHDT and CDR2 YYEEEE come from the germline V gene. The CDR3 sequence is 13 residues long. With 1 base removed from V and 5 bases from J, the gap between germline ends came to 9 bases.

This clonotype was picked up a small number of times. The chain uses TRBV2 and TRBJ2-5; 7 positions agree with TRBD2. Germline CDR1 and CDR2: SNHLY and FYNNEI. The ends lost 6 bases at V and 4 bases at J; junction bases unmatched: 8. The CDR3 runs to 14 residues. The CDR3 nucleotides are TGTGCCAGCAGAGGGACTACCGTGGGAGAGACCCAGTACTTC. Its protein is CASRGTTVGETQYF.

On this clonotype itself: At one of its ends the junction is not consistent with the germline gene, which may arise from a read error. This chain uses TRBV28 with TRBJ1-1; D gene ambiguous. In germline, CDR1 is MDHEN, CDR2 SYDVKM. The CDR3 is 13 amino acids. CDR3 bases: TGTGCCAGCAGAACCCGGGAAAACACTGAAACTTTCTTT. Amino acids: CASRTRENTETFF.

The V call is TRBV28, the J call TRBJ2-5; D is unresolved. V lost 6 bases and J lost 3, with 14 bases in between. This CDR3 region has 14 residues. In germline, CDR1 is MDHEN, CDR2 SYDVKM. CDR3 DNA sequence: TGTGCCAGCAGCAAACCCCGGACCGAAGAGACCCAGTACTTC. Translated, it gives CASSKPRTEETQYF.

This clonotype appeared once. The chain links TRBV29-1 to TRBJ2-5; D not resolved. The J call is uncertain, as TRBJ2-7 better fits the DNA end. Germline V gives CDR1 SQVTM, CDR2 ANQGSEA. The CDR3 totals 14 residues. The CDR3 region has the DNA TGCAGCGTTGAAATGGAAGACGGGTTGGGCGAGCAGTACTTC. Translation: CSVEMEDGLGEQYF.

This chain uses TRBV5-1 with TRBJ2-7; D is tentatively TRBD1 or TRBD2 (6 bases each). V was pared by 1 base and J by 0 bases, with 14 bases between. The germline CDR1 and CDR2 sequences are SGHRS and YFSETQ. The CDR3 spans 16 residues. The CDR3 here is CASSLSSGADSYEQYF. CDR3 DNA: TGCGCCAGCAGCTTGTCCTCGGGGGCGGACTCCTACGAGCAGTACTTC.

This clonotype was observed a handful of times. V and J are TRBV7-3 and TRBJ2-1; D is possibly TRBD2 (5 bases). The CDR3 sequence is 16 residues long. Trimming stripped 1 base from V and 1 base from J, with 11 bases between. Germline loops: CDR1 SGHTA, CDR2 FQGTGA. The CDR3 sequence: CASSLIGSGSYNEQFF. The CDR3 DNA sequence: TGTGCCAGCAGCTTAATAGGGAGTGGATCCTACAATGAGCAGTTCTTC.

The chain links TRBV15 to TRBJ2-5, with D perhaps TRBD2 (5 bases). Trimming left V 4 bases short and J 1 base short, with 13 bases between. Germline CDR1 reads LNHNV; CDR2 reads YYDKDF (reference sequence). The CDR3 sequence is 15 residues long. The DNA for the CDR3 is TGTGCCACCAGCATAACTGGCGGGCTCCAAGAGACCCAGTACTTC. It is translated as CATSITGGLQETQYF.